This entry lists 16 T cell receptor beta chains sequenced from one sample in a study of T cells in Graves' hyperthyroidism and ophthalmopathy. RNA transcripts gave rise to amplified TCR beta CDR3 regions. HTBI primers were the set used in a first-round RT-PCR of the TCR CDR3. MiXCR, run by TCRdb on the multiplex PCR reads, gives a single entry per CDR3 protein. The sample consists of over 650,000 distinct CDR3 sequences, 45% of them appearing once. Input material: peripheral blood or thyroid tissue (not recorded which). The source of these receptors is an adult man with Graves' disease, either hyperthyroidism or ophthalmopathy (not recorded which).

The chain is built from TRBV7-9 and TRBJ2-7, with D uncertain. V was clipped by 5 bases and J by 5 bases, with 10 bases between them. The CDR3 is 12 amino acids. Per the germline V gene, CDR1 is SEHNR and CDR2 is FQNEAQ (reference sequence). CDR3 residues: CASSVGTHEQYF. CDR3 in DNA: TGTGCCAGCAGCGTAGGAACCCACGAGCAGTACTTC.

Details on this clonotype: A much larger clone sits a single nucleotide away, making a read error possible. The rearrangement joins TRBV10-3 to TRBJ1-1; D remains unclear. Trimming took 7 bases from V and 1 from J, leaving 10 bases between them. The CDR3 consists of 13 residues. Germline V gene lookup returns CDR1 ENHRY and CDR2 SYGVKD. This CDR3 is CAINGPPNTEAFF. The DNA for the CDR3 is TGTGCCATCAACGGTCCCCCGAACACTGAAGCTTTCTTT.

The DNA for the CDR3 is TGTGCCAGCAGCGTTGGGGGACTAGCAATCTTAGGTGAGCAGTTCTTC. Its protein is CASSVGGLAILGEQFF. The chain links TRBV9 to TRBJ2-1; 9 bases match TRBD2. This CDR3 comprises 16 residues. Per the germline V gene, CDR1 is SGDLS and CDR2 is YYNGEE. V was clipped by 2 bases and J by 9 bases; unmatched bases: 12.

This clonotype was counted between two and nine times. V gene TRBV2 combines with J gene TRBJ2-3, with unresolved D. This CDR3 region has 11 residues. Looked up from germline, CDR1 is SNHLY and CDR2 is FYNNEI. The V and J ends lost 4 bases and 8 bases respectively, with 7 bases between them. The DNA for the CDR3 is TGTGCCAGCAGTGTGGTGGGTACGCAGTATTTT. Its protein is CASSVVGTQYF.

CDR3 DNA: TGCAGTGCTCGCGGGACAGGGCATGAAAAACTGTTTTTT. Translated, it gives CSARGTGHEKLFF. This chain links TRBV20-1 with TRBJ1-4; 9 bases line up with TRBD1. J lost 6 bases, V lost 5 bases, and 4 bases had no gene match. CDR3 size: 13 residues. Germline loops: CDR1 DFQATT, CDR2 SNEGSKA (reference sequence).

This clonotype has a count of ten or more. The chain is built from TRBV29-1 and TRBJ1-6; maybe TRBD1 (6 bases). From germline, CDR1 is SQVTM and CDR2 ANQGSEA. There are 14 residues in the CDR3. V lost 6 bases and J 7 bases, leaving 16 bases between the germline ends. The CDR3 bases are TGCAGCGTAGCTCAGGGGCAGGGGAATTCACCCCTCCACTTT. It yields the protein CSVAQGQGNSPLHF.

The rearrangement uses TRBV5-1 and TRBJ1-1, with D maybe TRBD1 (5 bases). This CDR3 comprises 14 residues. Germline values: CDR1 SGHRS, CDR2 YFSETQ. Trimming took 0 bases from V and 9 from J, leaving 15 bases between them. The CDR3 DNA reads TGCGCCAGCAGCTTGGAGCCCGAGGGGAGGAAAGCTTTCTTT. It codes for CASSLEPEGRKAFF.

To note about this clonotype: The CDR3 end shows no conserved phenylalanine or tryptophan, and so a read error is likely. This chain joins TRBV7-2 and TRBJ2-5; TRBD2 matches 11 bases. Trimming cost V 1 base and J 5 bases; bases outside gene matches: 9. The CDR3 sequence is 17 residues long. The V gene's germline CDR1 is SGHTA and CDR2 FQGNSA. The CDR3 is CASSLGSGGAAGETQYL. DNA of the CDR3: TGTGCCAGCAGCTTAGGTAGCGGGGGGGCCGCGGGGGAGACCCAGTACCTC.

About this clonotype: An end of the junction differs from the germline gene, which may be a read error. The chain uses TRBV10-3 and TRBJ2-7; D is unresolved. This CDR3 is 15 amino acids long. CDR1 is ENHRY, CDR2 SYGVKD, per germline. CDR3 in amino acids: CASSYSGGTTYEQYF. CDR3 sequence (DNA): TGTGCCAGCAGTTACTCGGGCGGAACTACCTACGAGCAGTACTTC.

This clonotype was observed at least ten times. The rearrangement links TRBV29-1 to TRBJ2-5, with D perhaps matching TRBD1 or TRBD2 (5 bases each). The CDR3 covers 12 residues. The V end lost 5 bases, the J end lost 8 bases, and 15 bases lay between the germline ends. Germline V gene data show CDR1 as SQVTM and CDR2 as ANQGSEA. CDR3 bases: TGCAGCGTTTCCGGCAGGGAGCGTACCCAGTACTTC. This sequence encodes CSVSGRERTQYF.

The chain uses TRBV29-1 and TRBJ1-1; D gene ambiguous. CDR3 size: 11 residues. Germline assignment: CDR1 SQVTM and CDR2 ANQGSEA. V lost 7 bases and J lost 9, with 15 bases in between. This CDR3 is CSAVGAEKAFF. The DNA for the CDR3 is TGCAGCGCCGTGGGAGCCGAAAAAGCTTTCTTT.

Worth noting for this clonotype: A much larger clone differs by one base, so this may be a read error. This chain connects TRBV29-1 to TRBJ2-5; TRBD2 is a possible D gene (5 bases). Deletions cut 4 bases from V and 4 bases from J, with 16 bases between. The CDR3 runs to 14 residues. Germline V gene data show CDR1 as SQVTM and CDR2 as ANQGSEA. The CDR3 bases are TGCAGCGTTGGAGGGATAAGTTCCTCAGAGACCCAGTACTTC. Its translation is CSVGGISSSETQYF.

This clonotype was found a few times. The chain carries TRBV7-8 and TRBJ2-5, with 9 bases identical to TRBD2. V shed 2 bases, J shed 5 bases, and the junction held 18 bases outside the gene matches. This CDR3 comprises 19 residues. The germline V gene encodes CDR1 SGHVS and CDR2 FQNEAQ. CDR3 nucleotides: TGTGCCAGCAGCTTAAGTTCGGGTAGCGGGGGCTCAAGGAAGGAGACCCAGTACTTC. Translation gives CASSLSSGSGGSRKETQYF.

This clonotype was observed a few times. This chain uses TRBV29-1 with TRBJ1-1; D is unresolved. Germline assignment: CDR1 SQVTM and CDR2 ANQGSEA. The germline V and J ends were trimmed by 4 bases and 6 bases, with 18 bases remaining between them. CDR3 length: 14 amino acids. CDR3 protein: CSVVDPAGDAEAFF. The CDR3 DNA is TGCAGCGTTGTAGACCCCGCAGGAGACGCTGAAGCTTTCTTT. The entire variable domain, with the rest obtained from reference TRBV29-1 and TRBJ1-1, is as follows: SAVISQKPSRDICQRGTSLTIQCQVDSQVTMMFWYRQQPGQSLTLIATANQGSEATYESGFVIDKFPISRPNLTFSTLTVSNMSPEDSSIYLCSVVDPAGDAEAFFGQGTRLTVV.

In this sample, this clonotype turned up many times. The V gene is TRBV20-1, the J gene TRBJ2-7; 7 nucleotides line up with TRBD1. CDR3 length: 14 amino acids. V shed 0 bases, J shed 3 bases, and the junction held 5 bases outside the gene matches. Germline V gene data show CDR1 as DFQATT and CDR2 as SNEGSKA (reference sequence). The DNA of the CDR3 is TGCAGTGCTAGAGATCGGGACAGTTACTACGAGCAGTACTTC. Translating it yields CSARDRDSYYEQYF.

This clonotype was detected many times. The CDR3: CASSLYGPAVGGDTEAFF. CDR3 nucleotide sequence: TGTGCCAGCAGCTTATACGGGCCGGCAGTTGGTGGTGACACTGAAGCTTTCTTT. V gene TRBV7-3 combines with J gene TRBJ1-1; no definite D call. Between the trimmed V and J ends, which lost 2 bases and 3 bases, there was a span of 22 bases. Germline V gene lookup returns CDR1 SGHTA and CDR2 FQGTGA. The CDR3 spans 18 residues.